This T cell receptor beta chain was sequenced during a study of identical twins listed by TCRdb under 2016. Some background on the complete study: To test whether fetal clonotypes persist, the study used deep sequencing on TCR alpha and beta repertoires from monozygotic twins, unrelated adults of various ages, and cord blood. To rule out contamination, the twin experiments were replicated at different times with different library preparation protocols.

The library was prepared using 5' RACE. These reads were obtained on an Illumina HiSeq 2000. Template switching introduced a universal primer binding site; the final cDNA contained a unique molecular identifier, enabling accurate counting of TCR cDNA molecules. Specific primers in the conserved constant-segment region were used to synthesize first-strand cDNA for the TCR alpha and beta chains. Each cDNA library was double barcoded, with a SMART-Mk sample barcode plus Illumina barcodes, to control for contamination. TruSeq adapter sequences, together with Illumina sample barcodes, were added in two successive PCR steps. TCR alpha and beta cDNA libraries were sequenced on the Illumina HiSeq platform with custom primers. The published analysis was carried out like this. Unique molecular identifiers were extracted from raw reads with MiGEC, and CDR3 positions were determined with MiXCR. Recombination models were inferred per individual with the repgenHMM and IGoR tools using an EM algorithm. The tcR package in R was used for shared clonotype analysis, with sharing normalized by the product of cloneset sizes. Out-of-frame nonproductive sequences were analyzed to study raw recombination free of thymic and clonal selection effects. Starting from the raw public reads, TCRdb applied fastp trimming at Q25, assembled clones with MiXCR and retained in-frame beta chains. Rows matching on CDR3 protein sequence are summarized as one entry with the most common DNA and genes. These V and J calls rely on TCRdb rather than the paper's analysis. The sample includes some 630,000 distinct CDR3 sequences, with roughly 7.2% observed a single time. The ten largest clones take up approximately 1.5% of the sample.

V is reduced by 2 bases and J by 5 bases, leaving a spacing of 4 bases between them. The CDR3 spans 12 residues, from the cysteine through the phenylalanine. Kept here is only the CDR3 DNA, which spans 36 bases and is read in frame from base 1. In the germline V gene, CDR1 corresponds to LGHNT and CDR2 to FRNRAP. Points the paper makes about the study in general: A weaker excess of twin sharing was found in beta out-of-frame sequences because the signal-to-noise ratio was lowered by fewer shared sequences. Out-of-frame TCR alpha sharing in monozygotic twins was systematically underestimated by recombination models, whereas sharing between unrelated individuals was in agreement with the recombination models. Because the same donors could not be followed over many years, the conclusions relied on cross-sectional statistical analysis. Fewer insertions were carried by abundant cord blood beta clonotypes, a similar but weaker trend appeared in young adult naive repertoires, and no such trend appeared in memory repertoires. Out-of-frame TCR alpha sequences shared between twins showed an excess of low generation-probability sequences compared with coincidental sharing between unrelated individuals. Zero-insertion analyses could be partly confounded by invariant T cells such as MAIT and iNKT, though diverse VJ usage argued against such confounding for most clonotypes.

All donors were healthy Caucasians. Three pairs of female monozygotic twins, all aged about 18 to 29 years, were included in the twin cohort. Peripheral blood mononuclear cells were the source from which RNA for the TCR libraries was isolated. Details on this clonotype: Its target antigen remains unknown. No much larger clonotype is one base removed from it; base qualities were not supplied.

These data also formed part of another study, on yellow fever vaccine responses in identical twins. As that second paper reports: According to the authors, the vaccine-induced T cell response in identical twins seemed to be partly convergent and partly specific to each individual. In identical twins, the study followed T cell clones that responded to the vaccine with precision.

This sequence was found in a woman in her late teens or twenties in good health. Rearrangement joined TRBV12-5 to TRBJ2-1, with the D segment identity uncertain. Specimen: PBMCs. CDR3 loop: CASGLSNNEQFF. The nucleotide sequence is TGTGCTAGTGGTTTGAGTAACAATGAGCAGTTCTTC.